This is a list of T cell receptor beta chains from one sample in a study of a mutant IDH1 vaccine in newly diagnosed glioma. Method: immunoSEQ multiplex PCR; TCRdb's copy keeps in-frame clones and lacks some. The sample contains 110,000 or so clones, 85% to 90% of which appear only once. The antigens these receptors bind are not known. The sample here was PBMCs, taken from a glioma patient whose treatment included an IDH1 peptide vaccine. These receptors originate from a woman aged 45-65 years with glioma. Each CDR3 is given with its conserved first and last residue. Each record gives: CDR3 protein, CDR3 DNA, J gene, V gene, clone size, D gene. A D gene is named only where the DNA matches it firmly. The size of a clone is reported for some rows only, either as once, few or many, or as a class for expanded clones.

CDR3: CTSSQDQGAKRGTEAFF
DNA: TGCACCAGCAGCCAAGATCAGGGAGCCAAACGGGGGACTGAAGCTTTCTTT
J: TRBJ1-1
V: TRBV1
size: .
D: .

CDR3: CASSKAANQPQHF
DNA: TGTGCCAGTAGTAAAGCTGCCAATCAGCCCCAGCATTTT
J: TRBJ1-5
V: TRBV19
size: many
D: .

CDR3: CASSWTGEQYF
DNA: TGTGCCAGCAGTTGGACAGGGGAGCAGTACTTC
J: TRBJ2-7
V: TRBV6-6
size: .
D: TRBD1

CDR3: CASSLDNSPLHF
DNA: TGTGCCAGCAGCTTGGACAACTCACCCCTCCACTTT
J: TRBJ1-6
V: TRBV7-8
size: .
D: .

CDR3: CASSLVGDGFNEQFF
DNA: TGTGCCAGCAGTCTCGTGGGAGACGGGTTCAATGAGCAGTTCTTC
J: TRBJ2-1
V: TRBV27
size: .
D: .

CDR3: CASTSGRTQYF
DNA: TGTGCCAGTACCAGTGGGAGAACCCAGTACTTC
J: TRBJ2-5
V: TRBV2
size: once
D: .

CDR3: CASSVGSGYYNEQFF
DNA: TGTGCCAGCAGCGTAGGGAGCGGGTATTACAATGAGCAGTTCTTC
J: TRBJ2-1
V: TRBV9
size: .
D: .

CDR3: CAISAGTASNQPQHF
DNA: TGTGCCATCAGCGCCGGGACGGCTAGCAATCAGCCCCAGCATTTT
J: TRBJ1-5
V: TRBV10-3
size: .
D: .

CDR3: CASSPSGLNYGYTF
DNA: TGTGCCAGCAGCCCTTCAGGGCTAAACTATGGCTACACCTTC
J: TRBJ1-2
V: TRBV14
size: once
D: .

CDR3: CASSAGLAGRSYNEQFF
DNA: TGTGCCAGCAGCGCCGGACTAGCGGGTCGCTCCTACAATGAGCAGTTCTTC
J: TRBJ2-1
V: TRBV9
size: .
D: TRBD2

CDR3: CASSLGRQETQYF
DNA: TGTGCCAGCAGCTTAGGACGTCAAGAGACCCAGTACTTC
J: TRBJ2-5
V: TRBV7-2
size: .
D: .

CDR3: CSAGEGTGTVGPLHF
DNA: TGCAGCGCTGGGGAGGGGACAGGGACAGTAGGTCCCCTCCACTTT
J: TRBJ1-6
V: TRBV29-1
size: .
D: TRBD1

CDR3: CASSPGINTDTQYF
DNA: TGTGCCAGCAGCCCCGGGATCAATACAGATACGCAGTATTTT
J: TRBJ2-3
V: TRBV7-3
size: .
D: .

CDR3: CASSLKIGQLLNTEAFF
DNA: TGTGCCAGCAGCTTGAAGATCGGGCAGCTCTTGAACACTGAAGCCTTCTTT
J: TRBJ1-1
V: TRBV5-6
size: .
D: .

CDR3: CASRSGGGYTF
DNA: TGTGCCAGCCGTTCTGGGGGGGGCTACACCTTC
J: TRBJ1-2
V: TRBV9
size: .
D: .

CDR3: CASRWTPNYGYTF
DNA: TGCGCCAGCAGATGGACTCCAAACTATGGCTACACCTTC
J: TRBJ1-2
V: TRBV10-1
size: .
D: .

CDR3: CASSSDLSSYEQYF
DNA: TGCGCCAGCAGCTCGGACCTGAGCTCCTACGAGCAGTACTTC
J: TRBJ2-7
V: TRBV5-1
size: .
D: .

CDR3: CASRVSPRETQYF
DNA: TGTGCCAGCAGAGTCAGTCCCCGGGAGACCCAGTACTTC
J: TRBJ2-5
V: TRBV6-1
size: .
D: .

CDR3: CASSLVTGLNEKLFF
DNA: TGTGCCAGCAGCCTGGTGACAGGGCTCAACGAAAAACTGTTTTTT
J: TRBJ1-4
V: TRBV28
size: .
D: TRBD1

CDR3: CASSQERHRGQETQYF
DNA: TGCGCCAGCAGCCAAGAGAGGCACAGGGGCCAAGAGACCCAGTACTTC
J: TRBJ2-5
V: TRBV4-1
size: .
D: TRBD1

CDR3: CASMRVRTMNTEAFF
DNA: TGTGCCAGCATGAGGGTCAGGACTATGAACACTGAAGCTTTCTTT
J: TRBJ1-1
V: TRBV6-1
size: .
D: .

CDR3: CASSPDSNTEAFF
DNA: TGTGCCAGTAGTCCAGACAGCAACACTGAAGCTTTCTTT
J: TRBJ1-1
V: TRBV19
size: .
D: .

CDR3: CASSSRTGATYEQYF
DNA: TGTGCCAGCAGCTCCAGGACAGGGGCAACCTACGAGCAGTACTTC
J: TRBJ2-7
V: TRBV5-4
size: .
D: TRBD1

CDR3: CASSVVGNHGYTF
DNA: TGTGCCAGCAGCGTAGTTGGCAATCACGGCTACACCTTC
J: TRBJ1-2
V: TRBV9
size: .
D: .

CDR3: CASSPDRTHEQYF
DNA: TGTGCCAGCAGCCCCGACCGGACCCACGAGCAGTACTTC
J: TRBJ2-7
V: TRBV11-2
size: .
D: .

CDR3: CASSLDPSSYEQYF
DNA: TGTGCCAGCAGCTTAGACCCCTCGTCCTACGAGCAGTACTTC
J: TRBJ2-7
V: TRBV7-2
size: .
D: .

CDR3: CASSSTVGGSYEQYF
DNA: TGCGCCAGCAGCTCTACAGTGGGGGGCTCCTACGAGCAGTACTTC
J: TRBJ2-7
V: TRBV5-1
size: .
D: .

CDR3: CAWSIPGTVYGYTF
DNA: TGTGCCTGGAGTATACCGGGGACGGTCTATGGCTACACCTTC
J: TRBJ1-2
V: TRBV30
size: .
D: .

CDR3: CASSQDRGLAQPQHF
DNA: TGCGCCAGCAGCCAAGACAGGGGTTTAGCTCAGCCCCAGCATTTT
J: TRBJ1-5
V: TRBV4-1
size: .
D: .

CDR3: CASSATGQGAGYGYTF
DNA: TGTGCCAGCAGCGCCACGGGACAGGGGGCTGGCTATGGCTACACCTTC
J: TRBJ1-2
V: TRBV9
size: .
D: TRBD1

CDR3: CASSFGGASQPQHF
DNA: TGTGCCAGCAGCTTCGGGGGGGCGAGCCAGCCCCAGCATTTT
J: TRBJ1-5
V: TRBV7-2
size: .
D: .